This T cell receptor (beta chain) is from a study of CD8 T cells in ankylosing spondylitis. Study-level findings and limits: It appeared that ankylosing spondylitis blood was characterized by a TCR beta motif of roughly 8 highly homologous variants.

This clonotype was found a few times. Its matching antigen is unknown. The length of the CDR3 is 12 residues. V lost 0 bases and J 3 bases, leaving 5 bases between the germline ends. Germline V lookup: CDR1 DFQATT, CDR2 SNEGSKA (reference sequence). In TCRdb, the 5' RACE reads were re-called with MiXCR into one record per CDR3 protein. Among some 100,000 distinct CDR3 sequences listed, roughly 9% were seen once. The rearrangement uses TRBV20-1 and TRBJ1-2; D gene unclear. The clonotype originates from a male donor with ankylosing spondylitis. Source material: blood, either unsorted or a sorted T cell fraction (not recorded which). The CDR3 spells CSARDADYGYTF. DNA for the CDR3: TGCAGTGCTAGAGATGCAGACTATGGCTACACCTTC.